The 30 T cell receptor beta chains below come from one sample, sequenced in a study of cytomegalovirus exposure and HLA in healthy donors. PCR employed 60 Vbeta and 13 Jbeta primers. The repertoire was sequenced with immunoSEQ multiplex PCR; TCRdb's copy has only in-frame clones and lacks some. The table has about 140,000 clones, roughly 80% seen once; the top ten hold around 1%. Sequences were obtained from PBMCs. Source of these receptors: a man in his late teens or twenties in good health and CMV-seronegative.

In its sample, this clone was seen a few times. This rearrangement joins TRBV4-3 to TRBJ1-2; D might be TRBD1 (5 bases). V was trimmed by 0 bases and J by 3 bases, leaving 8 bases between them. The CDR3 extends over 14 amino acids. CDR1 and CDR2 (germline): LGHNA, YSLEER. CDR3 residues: CASSQDQGHYGYTF. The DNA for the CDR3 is TGCGCCAGCAGCCAAGATCAGGGCCACTATGGCTACACCTTC.

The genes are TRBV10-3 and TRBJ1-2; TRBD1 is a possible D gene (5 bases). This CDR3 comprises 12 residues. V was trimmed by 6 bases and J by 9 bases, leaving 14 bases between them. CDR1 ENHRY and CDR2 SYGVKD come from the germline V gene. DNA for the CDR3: TGTGCCATCAGCACGGACAAGGGTCGCTACACCTTC. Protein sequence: CAISTDKGRYTF.

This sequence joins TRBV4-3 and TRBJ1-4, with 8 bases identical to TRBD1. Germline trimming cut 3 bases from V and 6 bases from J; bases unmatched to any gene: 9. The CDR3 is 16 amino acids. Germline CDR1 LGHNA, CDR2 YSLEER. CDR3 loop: CASSQTRGQGYEKLFF. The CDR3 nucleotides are TGCGCCAGCAGCCAGACCAGGGGGCAGGGTTATGAAAAACTGTTTTTT.

DNA of the CDR3: TGCAGCGTTGAACACAGGGTAAATGAGCAGTTCTTC. Amino acids: CSVEHRVNEQFF. The rearrangement links TRBV29-1 to TRBJ2-1, with D perhaps matching TRBD1 (6 bases). Germline V CDR1 and CDR2: SQVTM, ANQGSEA. V gave up 2 bases and J gave up 7 bases, with 9 bases separating them. CDR3 length: 12 amino acids.

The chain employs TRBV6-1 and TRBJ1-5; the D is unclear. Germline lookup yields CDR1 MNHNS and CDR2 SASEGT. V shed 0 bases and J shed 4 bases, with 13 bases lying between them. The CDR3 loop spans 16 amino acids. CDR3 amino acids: CASSEALVDLNQPQHF. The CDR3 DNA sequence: TGTGCCAGCAGTGAAGCGCTTGTGGACTTGAATCAGCCCCAGCATTTT.

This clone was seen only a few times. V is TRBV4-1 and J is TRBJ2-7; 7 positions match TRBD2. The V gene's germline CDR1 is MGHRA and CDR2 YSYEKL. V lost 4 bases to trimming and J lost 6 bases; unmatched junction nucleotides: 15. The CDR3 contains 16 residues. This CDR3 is CASSPLGAAGQGEQYF. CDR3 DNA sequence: TGCGCCAGCAGCCCCCTCGGGGCAGCGGGGCAGGGCGAGCAGTACTTC.

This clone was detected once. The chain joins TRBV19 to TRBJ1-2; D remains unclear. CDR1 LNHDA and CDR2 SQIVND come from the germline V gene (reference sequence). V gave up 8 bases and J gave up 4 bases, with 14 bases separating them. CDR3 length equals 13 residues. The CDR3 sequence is CASGRDAGYGYTF. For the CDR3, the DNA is TGTGCCAGTGGGCGCGACGCTGGCTATGGCTACACCTTC.

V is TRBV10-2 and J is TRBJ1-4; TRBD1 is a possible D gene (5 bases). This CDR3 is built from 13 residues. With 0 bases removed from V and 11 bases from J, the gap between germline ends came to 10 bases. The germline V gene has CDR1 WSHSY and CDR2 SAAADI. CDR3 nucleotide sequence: TGCGCCAGCAGTGAGTCCGCCGGGGGGAAACTGTTTTTT. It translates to CASSESAGGKLFF.

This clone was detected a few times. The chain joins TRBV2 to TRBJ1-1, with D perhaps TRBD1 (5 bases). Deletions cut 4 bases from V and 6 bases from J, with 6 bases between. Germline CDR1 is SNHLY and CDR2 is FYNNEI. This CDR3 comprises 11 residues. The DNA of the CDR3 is TGTGCCAGCAGTGGGGGCTCTGAAGCTTTCTTT. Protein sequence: CASSGGSEAFF. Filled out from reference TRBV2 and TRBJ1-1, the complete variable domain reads EPEVTQTPSHQVTQMGQEVILRCVPISNHLYFYWYRQILGQKVEFLVSFYNNEISEKSEIFDDQFSVERPDGSNFTLKIRSTKLEDSAMYFCASSGGSEAFFGQGTRLTVV.

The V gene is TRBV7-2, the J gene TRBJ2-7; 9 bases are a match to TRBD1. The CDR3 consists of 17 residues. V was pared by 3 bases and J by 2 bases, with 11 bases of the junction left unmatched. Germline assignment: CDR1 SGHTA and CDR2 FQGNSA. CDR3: CASSLLRTGVITYEQYF. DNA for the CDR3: TGTGCCAGCAGCTTGCTGCGGACAGGGGTAATCACCTACGAGCAGTACTTC.

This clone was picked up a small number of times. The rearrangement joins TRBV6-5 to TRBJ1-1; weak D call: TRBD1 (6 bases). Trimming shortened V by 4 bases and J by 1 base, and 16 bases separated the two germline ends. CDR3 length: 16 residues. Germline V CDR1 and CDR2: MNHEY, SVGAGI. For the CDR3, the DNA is TGTGCCAGCAGTTTTAGACAGGCAACAAGGAACACTGAAGCTTTCTTT. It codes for CASSFRQATRNTEAFF.

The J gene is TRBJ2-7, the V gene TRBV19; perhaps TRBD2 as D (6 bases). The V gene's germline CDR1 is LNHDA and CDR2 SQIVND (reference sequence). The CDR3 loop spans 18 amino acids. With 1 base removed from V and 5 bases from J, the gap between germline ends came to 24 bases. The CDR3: CASSIVGGMRVSVNEQYF. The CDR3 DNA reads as TGTGCCAGTAGTATAGTCGGAGGGATGAGGGTCTCCGTTAACGAGCAGTACTTC.

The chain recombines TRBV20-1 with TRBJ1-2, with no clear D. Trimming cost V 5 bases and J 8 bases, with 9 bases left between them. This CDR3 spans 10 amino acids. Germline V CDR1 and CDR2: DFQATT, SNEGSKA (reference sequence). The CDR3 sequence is CSAHFAGYTF. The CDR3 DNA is TGCAGTGCTCATTTTGCGGGCTACACCTTC.

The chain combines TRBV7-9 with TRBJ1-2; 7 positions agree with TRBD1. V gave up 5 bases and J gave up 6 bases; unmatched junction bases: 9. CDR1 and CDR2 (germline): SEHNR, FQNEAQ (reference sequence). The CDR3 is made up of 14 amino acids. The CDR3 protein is CASSVIRGTDGYTF. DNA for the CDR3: TGTGCCAGCAGCGTAATAAGAGGGACAGATGGCTACACCTTC. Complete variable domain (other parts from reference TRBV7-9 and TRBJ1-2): DTGVSQNPRHKITKRGQNVTFRCDPISEHNRLYWYRQTLGQGPEFLTYFQNEAQLEKSRLLSDRFSAERPKGSFSTLEIQRTEQGDSAMYLCASSVIRGTDGYTFGSGTRLTVV.

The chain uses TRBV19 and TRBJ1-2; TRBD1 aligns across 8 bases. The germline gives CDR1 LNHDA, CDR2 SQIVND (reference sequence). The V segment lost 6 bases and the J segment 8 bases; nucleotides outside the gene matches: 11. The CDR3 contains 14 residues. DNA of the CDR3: TGTGCCAGTAGCCCTGTAGACAGGGGTAGAGGCTACACCTTC. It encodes CASSPVDRGRGYTF.

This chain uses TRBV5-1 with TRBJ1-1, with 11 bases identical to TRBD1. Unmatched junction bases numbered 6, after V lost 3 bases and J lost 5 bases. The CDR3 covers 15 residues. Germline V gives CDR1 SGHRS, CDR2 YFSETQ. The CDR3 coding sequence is TGCGCCAGCAGCTGGGGGGACAGGGGGATAACTGAAGCTTTCTTT. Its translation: CASSWGDRGITEAFF.

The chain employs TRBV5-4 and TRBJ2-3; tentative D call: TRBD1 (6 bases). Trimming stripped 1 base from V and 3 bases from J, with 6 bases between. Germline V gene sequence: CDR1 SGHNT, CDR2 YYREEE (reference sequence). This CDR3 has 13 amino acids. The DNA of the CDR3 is TGTGCCAGCAGCTTGACAGGGACAGATACGCAGTATTTT. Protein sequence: CASSLTGTDTQYF. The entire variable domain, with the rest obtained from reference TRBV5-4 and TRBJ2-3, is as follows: ETGVTQSPTHLIKTRGQQVTLRCSSQSGHNTVSWYQQALGQGPQFIFQYYREEENGRGNFPPRFSGLQFPNYSSELNVNALELDDSALYLCASSLTGTDTQYFGPGTRLTVL.

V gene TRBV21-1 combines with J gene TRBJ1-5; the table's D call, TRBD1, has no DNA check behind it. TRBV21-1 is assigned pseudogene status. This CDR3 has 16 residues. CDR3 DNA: TGTGCCAGCAGCAAAGTCGTCACAGGGCCTAATCAGCCCCAGCATTTT. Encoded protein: CASSKVVTGPNQPQHF.

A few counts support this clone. The CDR3 loop reads CASSTPGGPNTEAFF. For the CDR3, the DNA is TGTGCCAGCAGTACCCCGGGAGGGCCGAACACTGAAGCTTTCTTT. The chain joins TRBV2 to TRBJ1-1; D remains unclear. CDR3 size: 15 residues. Trimming cost V 5 bases and J 1 base, with 14 bases left between them. Per germline, CDR1 SNHLY and CDR2 FYNNEI.

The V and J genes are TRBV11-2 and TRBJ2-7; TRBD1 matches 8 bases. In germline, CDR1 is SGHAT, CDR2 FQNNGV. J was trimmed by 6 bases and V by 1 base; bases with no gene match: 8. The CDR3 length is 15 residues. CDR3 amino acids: CASSLARTGLVEQYF. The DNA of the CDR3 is TGTGCCAGCAGCTTAGCCCGGACAGGGCTGGTCGAGCAGTACTTC.

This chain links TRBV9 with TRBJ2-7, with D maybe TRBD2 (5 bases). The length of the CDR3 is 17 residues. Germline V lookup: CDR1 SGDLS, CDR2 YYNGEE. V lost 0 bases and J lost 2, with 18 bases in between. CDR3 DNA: TGTGCCAGCAGCGTAGGAGGGAGCGGAAGTCACCCCTACGAGCAGTACTTC. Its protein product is CASSVGGSGSHPYEQYF. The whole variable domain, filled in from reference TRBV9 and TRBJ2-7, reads DSGVTQTPKHLITATGQRVTLRCSPRSGDLSVYWYQQSLDQGLQFLIQYYNGEERAKGNILERFSAQQFPDLHSELNLSSLELGDSALYFCASSVGGSGSHPYEQYFGPGTRLTVT.

The CDR3 protein is CASPDSSLLGNQPQHF. The CDR3 DNA reads as TGTGCCAGTCCGGACAGCTCCCTGCTGGGCAATCAGCCCCAGCATTTT. This chain connects TRBV21-1 to TRBJ1-5; the D call TRBD1 from the table was never checked on the DNA. TRBV21-1 is recorded as a pseudogene. This CDR3 is built from 16 residues.

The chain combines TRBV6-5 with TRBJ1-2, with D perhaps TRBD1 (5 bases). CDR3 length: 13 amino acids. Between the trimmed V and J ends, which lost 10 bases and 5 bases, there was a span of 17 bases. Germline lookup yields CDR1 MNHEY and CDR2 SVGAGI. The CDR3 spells CAISSGRGYGYTF. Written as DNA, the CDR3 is TGTGCCATTTCGTCAGGTCGGGGGTATGGCTACACCTTC.

CDR3 region: CASSLGRDILSTDTQYF. The CDR3 region has the DNA TGTGCCAGCAGCTTAGGTAGGGACATTTTGAGCACAGATACGCAGTATTTT. The genes are TRBV7-9 and TRBJ2-3, with D perhaps matching TRBD1 (6 bases). The V gene's germline CDR1 is SEHNR and CDR2 FQNEAQ (reference sequence). The length of the CDR3 is 17 residues. V was cut by 1 base and J by 0 bases, with 14 bases left in between.

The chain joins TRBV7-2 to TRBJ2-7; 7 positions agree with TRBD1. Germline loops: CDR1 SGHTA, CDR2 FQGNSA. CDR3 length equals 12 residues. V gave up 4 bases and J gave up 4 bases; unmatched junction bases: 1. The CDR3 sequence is CASSWGQYEQYF. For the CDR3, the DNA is TGTGCCAGCAGCTGGGGACAGTACGAGCAGTACTTC.

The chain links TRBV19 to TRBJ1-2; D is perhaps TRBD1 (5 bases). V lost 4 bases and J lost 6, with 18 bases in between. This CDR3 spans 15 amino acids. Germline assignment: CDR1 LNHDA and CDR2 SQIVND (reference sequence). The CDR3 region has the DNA TGTGCCAGTAGTAGTCCGGGACTCCGAGTCCATGGCTACACCTTC. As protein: CASSSPGLRVHGYTF.

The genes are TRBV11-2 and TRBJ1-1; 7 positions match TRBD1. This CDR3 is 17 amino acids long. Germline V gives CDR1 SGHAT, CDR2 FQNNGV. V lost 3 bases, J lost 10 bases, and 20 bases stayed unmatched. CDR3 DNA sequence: TGTGCCAGCAGCTTCTTATCATTCCTCACAGGGGAGGAAGGAGCTTTCTTT. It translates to CASSFLSFLTGEEGAFF.

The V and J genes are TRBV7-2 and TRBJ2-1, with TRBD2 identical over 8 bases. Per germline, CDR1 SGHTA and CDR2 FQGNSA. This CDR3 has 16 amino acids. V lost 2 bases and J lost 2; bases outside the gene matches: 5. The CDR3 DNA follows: TGTGCCAGCAGCTTACTCGGCGGGGGGACCTACAATGAGCAGTTCTTC. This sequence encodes CASSLLGGGTYNEQFF.

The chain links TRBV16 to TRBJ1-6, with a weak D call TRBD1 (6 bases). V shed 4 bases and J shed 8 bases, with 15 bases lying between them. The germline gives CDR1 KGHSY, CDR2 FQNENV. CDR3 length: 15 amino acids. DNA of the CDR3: TGTGCCAGCAGCCGCAACACAGGGAGTCATTCACCCCTCCACTTT. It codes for CASSRNTGSHSPLHF. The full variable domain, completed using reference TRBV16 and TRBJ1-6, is GEEVAQTPKHLVRGEGQKAKLYCAPIKGHSYVFWYQQVLKNEFKFLISFQNENVFDETGMPKERFSAKCLPNSPCSLEIQATKLEDSAVYFCASSRNTGSHSPLHFGNGTRLTVT.

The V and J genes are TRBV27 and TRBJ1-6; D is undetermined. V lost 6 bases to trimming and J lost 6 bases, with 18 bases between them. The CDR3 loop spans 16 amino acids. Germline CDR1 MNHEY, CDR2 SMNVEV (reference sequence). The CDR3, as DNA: TGTGCCAGCAGAGTTAAGGTTCAGGACTTTAATTCACCCCTCCACTTT. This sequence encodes CASRVKVQDFNSPLHF.